This passage covers 22 T cell receptor beta chains from one sample sequenced in a study of blood T cells in healthy people across ages. A second roughly 7 to 11 cycle PCR used barcoded and J-beta primers. TCRdb independently ran MiXCR on the 5' RACE reads; one entry per CDR3 protein. Here the sample spans 450,000 to 700,000 distinct CDR3 sequences, about 26% being singletons. The sequencing input was blood. The origin of the receptors is a woman in her seventies in good health.

There are a few counts of this clonotype. The rearrangement links TRBV6-2 or TRBV6-3 to TRBJ2-7, with unresolved D. The germline V gene has CDR1 MNHEY and CDR2 SVGEGT. V shed 4 bases and J shed 5 bases, with 9 bases lying between them. The CDR3 spans 12 residues. The CDR3 region is CASSSRVHEQYF. CDR3 in DNA: TGTGCCAGCAGTTCCCGTGTACACGAGCAGTACTTC.

This sequence joins TRBV27 and TRBJ2-5; 8 positions agree with TRBD2. With the DNA end fitting TRBJ2-1 better, the J assignment may be wrong. From germline, CDR1 is MNHEY and CDR2 SMNVEV (reference sequence). The CDR3 spans 13 residues. The CDR3 region has the DNA TGTGCCACCCGGTGGGCGGGGGGTCTTGAGCAGTTCTTC. It translates to CATRWAGGLEQFF.

This chain links TRBV4-2 with TRBJ2-3; TRBD2 might be the D (6 bases). The germline gives CDR1 LGHNA, CDR2 YNFKEQ. Trimming took off 4 bases at V and 2 bases at J, with 16 bases between the two ends. This CDR3 contains 16 residues. In DNA, the CDR3 is TGTGCCAGCAGCCTTTCCGGGACTGTATCCACAGATACGCAGTATTTT. Its translation is CASSLSGTVSTDTQYF.

This chain uses TRBV7-9 with TRBJ2-1, with 9 bases that match TRBD1. This CDR3 contains 15 residues. V lost 3 bases and J lost 8; bases outside the gene matches: 8. Germline CDR1 and CDR2: SEHNR and FQNEAQ (reference sequence). The CDR3 here is CASSLTGGRWDEQFF. DNA of the CDR3: TGTGCCAGCAGCTTGACAGGGGGAAGATGGGATGAGCAGTTCTTC.

The chain uses TRBV12-3 or TRBV12-4 and TRBJ1-5, with 7 positions matching TRBD1. The V segment lost 6 bases and the J segment 4 bases; nucleotides outside the gene matches: 6. The CDR3 covers 14 residues. This chain's CDR3 is CASRSGGGNQPQHF. The CDR3 nucleotides are TGTGCCAGCAGGTCAGGGGGTGGAAATCAGCCCCAGCATTTT.

This chain joins TRBV7-2 and TRBJ2-7; possibly TRBD2 for D (5 bases). Germline CDR1 SGHTA, CDR2 FQGNSA. V lost 0 bases and J 1 base, leaving 7 bases between the germline ends. This CDR3 spans 14 amino acids. The CDR3 region has the DNA TGTGCCAGCAGCTTAGCGAGGGTTTCCTACGAGCAGTACTTC. Translated, it gives CASSLARVSYEQYF.

The chain couples TRBV12-3 or TRBV12-4 to TRBJ1-2, with TRBD1 as a possible D gene (5 bases). The CDR3 extends over 11 amino acids. The V and J ends lost 6 bases and 7 bases respectively, with 9 bases between them. CDR3 region: CASSHRFGYTF. The CDR3, as DNA: TGTGCCAGCAGCCACAGGTTTGGCTACACCTTC.

The chain joins TRBV16 to TRBJ1-5, with D unresolved. The V end was cut by 3 bases, the J end by 0 bases, with 12 bases between. CDR1 is KGHSY, CDR2 FQNENV, per germline. CDR3 size: 16 residues. CDR3 protein: CASSHQSGSSNQPQHF. DNA for the CDR3: TGTGCCAGCAGCCATCAGTCGGGGAGTAGCAATCAGCCCCAGCATTTT.

This clonotype was counted once. The CDR3 sequence is CASSLQTGVKNIQYF. The CDR3 nucleotides are TGTGCCAGCAGCCTCCAGACAGGAGTAAAAAACATTCAGTACTTC. The chain couples TRBV12-3 or TRBV12-4 to TRBJ2-4, with D maybe TRBD1 (6 bases). V was pared by 6 bases and J by 4 bases, with 16 bases between. The CDR3 extends over 15 amino acids.

This clonotype was seen only a few times. This chain connects TRBV4-1 to TRBJ1-6; D remains ambiguous. V lost 0 bases and J 10 bases, leaving 22 bases between the germline ends. The CDR3 spans 18 residues. Germline CDR1 MGHRA, CDR2 YSYEKL. The CDR3 nucleotides read TGCGCCAGCAGCCAAGATCGAGCTTGGAGGGATCAAGTCTCACCCCTCCACTTT. Protein: CASSQDRAWRDQVSPLHF.

This rearrangement joins TRBV5-1 to TRBJ2-4, with TRBD2 matching over 15 bases. V dropped 4 bases and J dropped 4; count of bases not matched to a gene: 3. The V gene's germline CDR1 is SGHRS and CDR2 YFSETQ. The CDR3 has 16 residues. The DNA for the CDR3 is TGCGCCAGCAGCCCCGGGACTAGCGGGGGGAAAAACATTCAGTACTTC. Its protein product is CASSPGTSGGKNIQYF.

This CDR3 is CASSVDPSATEAFF. The CDR3 coding sequence is TGCGCCAGCAGCGTGGACCCGTCGGCCACTGAAGCTTTCTTT. The chain employs TRBV5-1 and TRBJ1-1; no clear D gene. This CDR3 contains 14 residues. Trimming removed 4 bases from V and 4 bases from J, with 14 bases in between. CDR1 and CDR2 from the germline V gene are SGHRS and YFSETQ.

V gene TRBV14 combines with J gene TRBJ1-4; D is ambiguous. V lost 2 bases and J lost 6, with 10 bases in between. CDR1 and CDR2 from the germline V gene are SGHDN and FVKESK. The CDR3 has 14 amino acids. The CDR3 loop reads CASSQRRTYEKLFF. Here the CDR3 DNA reads TGTGCCAGCAGCCAAAGACGAACGTATGAAAAACTGTTTTTT.

The chain links TRBV4-2 to TRBJ1-2, with D hard to call. Germline CDR1 reads LGHNA; CDR2 reads YNFKEQ. Trimming stripped 1 base from V and 5 bases from J, with 14 bases between. This CDR3 is 15 amino acids long. This CDR3 reads CASSQAAEAPYGYTF. The CDR3 DNA reads TGTGCCAGCAGCCAAGCCGCCGAGGCTCCGTATGGCTACACCTTC.

This clonotype was detected a few times. The V gene is TRBV4-3, the J gene TRBJ2-3; 16 bases map to TRBD2. The CDR3 sequence is 18 residues long. After removal of 3 bases from V and 1 base from J, the junction contained 4 bases not matched to a gene. CDR1 is LGHNA, CDR2 YSLEER, per germline. In nucleotides, the CDR3 is TGCGCCAGCAGCCAGGGACTAGCGGGGGGGCCGGGCACAGATACGCAGTATTTT. Encoded protein: CASSQGLAGGPGTDTQYF.

The rearrangement joins TRBV13 to TRBJ2-3; a weak D match, TRBD1 (5 bases). Trimming took off 2 bases at V and 2 bases at J, with 11 bases between the two ends. Germline CDR1 and CDR2: PRHDT and FYEKMQ (reference sequence). The CDR3 extends over 15 amino acids. The CDR3 nucleotides read TGTGCCAGCAGCTTAAGGGGATTCTACACAGATACGCAGTATTTT. Encoded protein: CASSLRGFYTDTQYF.

The chain uses TRBV7-3 and TRBJ2-4, with a tentative D call TRBD2 (6 bases). V gave up 5 bases and J gave up 2 bases, with 16 bases separating them. Germline assignment: CDR1 SGHTA and CDR2 FQGTGA. The CDR3 is made up of 16 amino acids. CDR3 DNA sequence: TGTGCCAGCAGCCGAGGAGGGATGGGATCCAAAAACATTCAGTACTTC. This codes for CASSRGGMGSKNIQYF.

There are a few counts of this clonotype. V and J are TRBV5-1 and TRBJ2-3, with 12 bases that match TRBD2. J gave up 0 bases and V 4 bases, and 3 bases lay outside the gene matches. Germline values: CDR1 SGHRS, CDR2 YFSETQ. This CDR3 spans 16 amino acids. Written as DNA, the CDR3 is TGCGCCAGCAGCCGAGGACTAGCGGGGAGCACAGATACGCAGTATTTT. Translation: CASSRGLAGSTDTQYF. The full variable domain, in which reference TRBV5-1 and TRBJ2-3 provide the parts outside the CDR3, is KAGVTQTPRYLIKTRGQQVTLSCSPISGHRSVSWYQQTPGQGLQFLFEYFSETQRNKGNFPGRFSGRQFSNSRSEMNVSTLELGDSALYLCASSRGLAGSTDTQYFGPGTRLTVL.

This clonotype has at least ten counts. The chain combines TRBV27 with TRBJ1-2; no reliable D call. With 8 bases removed from V and 8 bases from J, the gap between germline ends came to 21 bases. Per the germline V gene, CDR1 is MNHEY and CDR2 is SMNVEV (reference sequence). This CDR3 has 14 residues. CDR3 nucleotide sequence: TGTGCCAGCTCCTCCCGGGCGAGGACTGGGGGCTACACCTTC. Translation: CASSSRARTGGYTF.

The chain couples TRBV11-2 to TRBJ2-2; 9 nucleotides line up with TRBD2. This CDR3 is 17 amino acids long. Germline V gene lookup returns CDR1 SGHAT and CDR2 FQNNGV. The V gene end was trimmed by 1 base and the J gene end by 6 bases; junction bases not matched to a gene: 9. The CDR3 region is CASSLGGRGGHAGELFF. CDR3 DNA: TGTGCCAGCAGCTTAGGAGGGCGGGGGGGCCATGCCGGGGAGCTGTTTTTT.

In the case of this clonotype: This CDR3 fails to terminate in the conserved phenylalanine or tryptophan, so it likely reflects a read error. The chain carries TRBV9 and TRBJ1-1; TRBD1 might be the D (5 bases). The CDR3 is made up of 13 amino acids. Trimming removed 4 bases from V and 5 bases from J, with 12 bases in between. The germline CDR1 and CDR2 sequences are SGDLS and YYNGEE. The CDR3 is CASSPGGRTEAFL. In DNA form, the CDR3 reads TGTGCCAGCAGCCCCGGGGGTCGGACTGAAGCTTTCCTT.

A few counts support this clonotype. The rearrangement links TRBV4-1 to TRBJ2-7; 10 bases align to TRBD1. Germline CDR1 reads MGHRA; CDR2 reads YSYEKL. The V segment lost 3 bases and the J segment 4 bases; nucleotides outside the gene matches: 3. The CDR3 totals 14 residues. For the CDR3, the DNA is TGCGCCAGCAGCCACCGGGACAGGGGTTACGAGCAGTACTTC. Translation gives CASSHRDRGYEQYF.